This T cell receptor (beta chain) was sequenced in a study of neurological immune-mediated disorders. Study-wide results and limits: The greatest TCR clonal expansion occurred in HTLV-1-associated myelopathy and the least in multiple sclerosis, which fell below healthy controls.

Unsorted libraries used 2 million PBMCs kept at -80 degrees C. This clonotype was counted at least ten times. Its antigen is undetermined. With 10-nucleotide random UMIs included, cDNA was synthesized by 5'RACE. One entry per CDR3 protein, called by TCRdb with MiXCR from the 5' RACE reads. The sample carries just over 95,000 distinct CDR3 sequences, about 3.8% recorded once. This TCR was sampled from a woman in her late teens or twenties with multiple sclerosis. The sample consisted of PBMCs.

The CDR3 coding sequence is TGCAGTGCTGCGCGATACGGTGGCTACACCTTC. Residues: CSAARYGGYTF. This chain links TRBV20-1 with TRBJ1-2; no clear D. Germline V gene lookup returns CDR1 DFQATT and CDR2 SNEGSKA (reference sequence). The CDR3 covers 11 residues. V was cut by 5 bases and J by 7 bases, with 11 bases left in between.